The T cell receptor beta chain under discussion was sequenced for a study of blood T cell repertoires in COVID-19. Study overall: In each case, the material was cDNA or gDNA derived from T cells, B-cell-depleted T cells, or PBMCs.

CDR1 SEHNR and CDR2 FQNEAQ come from the germline V gene (reference sequence). The CDR3 is 16 amino acids. Trimming removed 3 bases from V and 2 bases from J; junction bases left unmatched: 8. This clone came up once. Produced via immunoSEQ multiplex PCR; TCRdb's table is partial and in-frame only. The repertoire has 300,000 to 500,000 clones, roughly 88% of them found once; the top ten carry approximately 2.1%. Recruitment covered about two dozen US areas and drew participants whose ages spanned about 18 to 100 years. The source is a woman aged 40 to 50 with acute COVID-19. Sequenced: PBMCs or T cells enriched from blood (not recorded which). The rearrangement joins TRBV7-9 to TRBJ2-7, with 9 nucleotides matching TRBD1. The CDR3 here is CASSFAAGTGPYEQYF. CDR3 bases: TGTGCCAGCAGCTTCGCTGCCGGGACAGGGCCCTACGAGCAGTACTTC.